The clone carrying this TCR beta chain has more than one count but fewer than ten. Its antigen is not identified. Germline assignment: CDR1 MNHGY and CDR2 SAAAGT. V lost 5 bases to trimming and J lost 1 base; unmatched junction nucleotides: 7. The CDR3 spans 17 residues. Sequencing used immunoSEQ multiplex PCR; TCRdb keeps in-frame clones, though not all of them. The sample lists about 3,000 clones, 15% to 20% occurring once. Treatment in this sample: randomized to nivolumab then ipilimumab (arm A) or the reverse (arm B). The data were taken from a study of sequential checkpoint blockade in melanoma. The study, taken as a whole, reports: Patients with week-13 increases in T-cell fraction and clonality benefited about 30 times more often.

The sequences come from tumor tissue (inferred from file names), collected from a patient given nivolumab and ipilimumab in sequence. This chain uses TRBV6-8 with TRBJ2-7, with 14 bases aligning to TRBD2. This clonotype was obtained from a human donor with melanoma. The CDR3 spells CASSRTSGGPLSYEQYF. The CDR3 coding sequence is TGTGCCAGCAGTCGGACTAGCGGGGGGCCTTTATCCTACGAGCAGTACTTC.